This TCR beta chain was captured in a study of T cell responses to AZD1222 COVID-19 vaccine. Germline V lookup: CDR1 SGHAT, CDR2 FQNNGV. The V gene lost 1 base and the J gene lost 1 base, with 13 bases spanning the gap. The CDR3 is made up of 16 amino acids. Repertoires were generated with immunoSEQ multiplex PCR, while TCRdb's copy carries only in-frame clones and drops some. Counted here are 95,000 or so clones, approximately 90% occurring once; the ten biggest clones make up 8% to 9.5%. The V gene is TRBV11-2, the J gene TRBJ2-5; the D gene is possibly TRBD2 (5 bases). This specimen consisted of peripheral blood, obtained 28 days after the second AZD1222 dose. This clonotype was obtained from an adult who received the AZD1222 COVID-19 vaccine. The CDR3 DNA is TGTGCCAGCAGCTTAGTCGGCGGGCTTCCCCAAGAGACCCAGTACTTC. Residues: CASSLVGGLPQETQYF.